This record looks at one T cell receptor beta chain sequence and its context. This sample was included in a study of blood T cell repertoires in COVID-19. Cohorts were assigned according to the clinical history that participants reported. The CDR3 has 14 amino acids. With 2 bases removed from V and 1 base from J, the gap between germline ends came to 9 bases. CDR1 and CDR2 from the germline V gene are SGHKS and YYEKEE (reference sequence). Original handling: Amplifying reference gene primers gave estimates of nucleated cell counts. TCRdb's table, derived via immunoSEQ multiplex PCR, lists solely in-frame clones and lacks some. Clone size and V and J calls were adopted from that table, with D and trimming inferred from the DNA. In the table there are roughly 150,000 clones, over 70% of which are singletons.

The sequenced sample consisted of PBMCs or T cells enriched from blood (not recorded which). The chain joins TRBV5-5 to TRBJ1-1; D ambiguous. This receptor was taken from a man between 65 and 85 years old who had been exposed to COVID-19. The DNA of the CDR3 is TGTGCCAGCAGCTTTTCTGTCTCGAACACTGAAGCTTTCTTT. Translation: CASSFSVSNTEAFF.